The rows below give T cell receptor beta chains drawn from one sample of a study of blood T cell repertoires in COVID-19. Data came from immunoSEQ multiplex PCR; TCRdb stores just in-frame clones and leaves some out. The sample records approximately 150,000 clones, roughly four fifths being singletons. The sequenced material came from peripheral blood. The source is a human donor with acute or convalescent COVID-19. The donor label of this sample is uncertain. CDR3s include the opening cysteine and the closing phenylalanine or tryptophan. Fields, in order: V gene, clone size, D gene, J gene, CDR3 protein, CDR3 DNA. D genes are given only for firm matches. Rows give clone size only sometimes, using once, few, many, or a class for an expanded clone.

v_gene: TRBV6-6
abundance: NA
d_gene: NA
j_gene: TRBJ1-2
CDR3aa: CASSYSAQGYGYTF
CDR3nt: TGTGCCAGCAGTTACTCGGCCCAGGGATATGGCTACACCTTC

v_gene: TRBV9
abundance: NA
d_gene: NA
j_gene: TRBJ2-3
CDR3aa: CASSVALSTDTQYF
CDR3nt: TGTGCCAGCAGCGTAGCCCTTTCCACAGATACGCAGTATTTT

v_gene: TRBV30
abundance: NA
d_gene: TRBD2
j_gene: TRBJ2-4
CDR3aa: CAWSKGLAGGYDQYF
CDR3nt: TGTGCCTGGAGTAAGGGACTAGCGGGGGGGTATGATCAGTACTTC

v_gene: TRBV10-3
abundance: NA
d_gene: NA
j_gene: TRBJ2-3
CDR3aa: CAISGKGLVEDTQYF
CDR3nt: TGTGCCATCAGTGGGAAGGGGCTCGTGGAAGATACGCAGTATTTT

v_gene: TRBV9
abundance: NA
d_gene: NA
j_gene: TRBJ1-6
CDR3aa: CASSKNRNSPLHF
CDR3nt: TGTGCCAGCTCCAAGAATCGGAATTCACCCCTCCACTTT

v_gene: TRBV19
abundance: NA
d_gene: TRBD1
j_gene: TRBJ1-4
CDR3aa: CASSFPGTANEKLFF
CDR3nt: TGTGCCAGTAGTTTCCCCGGGACAGCTAATGAAAAACTGTTTTTT

v_gene: TRBV10-3
abundance: NA
d_gene: TRBD1
j_gene: TRBJ2-5
CDR3aa: CAISPTGAGRTQYF
CDR3nt: TGTGCCATCAGCCCGACAGGGGCGGGAAGGACCCAGTACTTC

v_gene: TRBV30
abundance: NA
d_gene: NA
j_gene: TRBJ2-3
CDR3aa: CAWSVMGAGDTQYF
CDR3nt: TGTGCCTGGAGTGTAATGGGGGCAGGGGATACGCAGTATTTT

v_gene: TRBV3-1/TRBV3-2
abundance: NA
d_gene: NA
j_gene: TRBJ1-5
CDR3aa: CASSQSTNQPQHF
CDR3nt: TGTGCCAGCAGCCAATCTACCAATCAGCCCCAGCATTTT

v_gene: TRBV5-4
abundance: NA
d_gene: NA
j_gene: TRBJ2-2
CDR3aa: CASSPPSGELFF
CDR3nt: TGTGCCAGCAGCCCTCCTTCCGGGGAGCTGTTTTTT

v_gene: TRBV6-6
abundance: once
d_gene: NA
j_gene: TRBJ2-1
CDR3aa: CASSRVRDYEQFF
CDR3nt: TGTGCCAGCAGCCGGGTCCGCGACTATGAGCAGTTCTTC

v_gene: TRBV5-1
abundance: NA
d_gene: TRBD1
j_gene: TRBJ2-5
CDR3aa: CASSLGNRGQETQYF
CDR3nt: TGCGCCAGCAGCTTGGGGAACAGGGGACAAGAGACCCAGTACTTC

v_gene: TRBV20-1
abundance: NA
d_gene: TRBD1
j_gene: TRBJ1-2
CDR3aa: CSASRTGGVGGYTF
CDR3nt: TGCAGTGCTAGTCGGACAGGGGGCGTCGGTGGCTACACCTTC

v_gene: TRBV7-6
abundance: NA
d_gene: NA
j_gene: TRBJ2-2
CDR3aa: CASSLLRGGELFF
CDR3nt: TGTGCCAGCAGCTTATTGAGAGGAGGGGAGCTGTTTTTT

v_gene: TRBV29-1
abundance: NA
d_gene: TRBD2
j_gene: TRBJ2-7
CDR3aa: CSGVRGGYEQYF
CDR3nt: TGCAGCGGGGTTCGGGGGGGCTACGAGCAGTACTTC

v_gene: TRBV6-5
abundance: NA
d_gene: NA
j_gene: TRBJ1-4
CDR3aa: CASASGGVWKLFF
CDR3nt: TGTGCCAGCGCCTCCGGGGGGGTCTGGAAACTGTTTTTT

v_gene: TRBV2
abundance: NA
d_gene: NA
j_gene: TRBJ1-5
CDR3aa: CASRVTVIQPQHF
CDR3nt: TGTGCCAGCAGGGTGACAGTCATACAGCCCCAGCATTTT

v_gene: TRBV7-8
abundance: once
d_gene: TRBD1
j_gene: TRBJ1-6
CDR3aa: CASSLNNDRASPLHF
CDR3nt: TGTGCCAGCAGCTTAAATAATGACAGGGCCTCACCCCTCCACTTT

v_gene: TRBV4-1
abundance: NA
d_gene: TRBD1
j_gene: TRBJ1-1
CDR3aa: CASSQVDRVNTEAFF
CDR3nt: TGCGCCAGCAGCCAGGTGGACAGGGTGAACACTGAAGCTTTCTTT

v_gene: TRBV18
abundance: NA
d_gene: NA
j_gene: TRBJ1-1
CDR3aa: CASSPTGDGYTEAFF
CDR3nt: TGTGCCAGCTCACCGACAGGAGACGGTTACACTGAAGCTTTCTTT

v_gene: TRBV28
abundance: NA
d_gene: TRBD1
j_gene: TRBJ1-2
CDR3aa: CASSLPHGTGNYGYTF
CDR3nt: TGTGCCAGCAGTTTACCCCATGGGACAGGGAACTATGGCTACACCTTC

v_gene: TRBV27
abundance: NA
d_gene: NA
j_gene: TRBJ2-5
CDR3aa: CASSLSYSPWETQYF
CDR3nt: TGTGCCAGCAGTTTATCGTACAGCCCCTGGGAGACCCAGTACTTC

v_gene: TRBV10-3
abundance: NA
d_gene: TRBD2
j_gene: TRBJ2-2
CDR3aa: CAISVLAGENTGELFF
CDR3nt: TGTGCCATCAGCGTACTAGCGGGGGAAAACACCGGGGAGCTGTTTTTT

v_gene: TRBV19
abundance: NA
d_gene: NA
j_gene: TRBJ1-1
CDR3aa: CASSILGGVMRGVRGTEAFF
CDR3nt: TGTGCCAGTAGTATCCTTGGGGGTGTAATGAGGGGTGTAAGGGGGACTGAAGCTTTCTTT

v_gene: TRBV7-2
abundance: once
d_gene: TRBD2
j_gene: TRBJ2-7
CDR3aa: CASSFSGVSYHEQYF
CDR3nt: TGTGCCAGCAGCTTTAGCGGGGTGAGTTACCACGAGCAGTACTTC

v_gene: TRBV5-6
abundance: NA
d_gene: NA
j_gene: TRBJ1-1
CDR3aa: CASSFLHLTEAFF
CDR3nt: TGTGCCAGCAGCTTCTTACATCTGACTGAAGCTTTCTTT

v_gene: TRBV5-5
abundance: few
d_gene: NA
j_gene: TRBJ2-5
CDR3aa: CASSAPRGVETQYF
CDR3nt: TGTGCCAGCAGCGCGCCCAGGGGAGTGGAGACCCAGTACTTC

v_gene: TRBV5-3
abundance: NA
d_gene: TRBD2
j_gene: TRBJ2-7
CDR3aa: CARSFTGLAYEQYF
CDR3nt: TGTGCCAGAAGCTTTACAGGACTAGCCTACGAGCAGTACTTC

v_gene: TRBV5-1
abundance: NA
d_gene: TRBD1
j_gene: TRBJ2-7
CDR3aa: CASRVTSTGDYEQYF
CDR3nt: TGCGCCAGCAGGGTAACTTCGACAGGGGACTACGAGCAGTACTTC

v_gene: TRBV10-1
abundance: NA
d_gene: TRBD1
j_gene: TRBJ1-1
CDR3aa: CASSSSDRVNTEAFF
CDR3nt: TGCGCCAGCAGCTCTTCTGACAGGGTGAACACTGAAGCTTTCTTT

v_gene: TRBV29-1
abundance: NA
d_gene: TRBD1
j_gene: TRBJ2-7
CDR3aa: CSVGTDRDEQYF
CDR3nt: TGCAGCGTGGGGACCGACAGGGACGAGCAGTACTTC

v_gene: TRBV6-5
abundance: NA
d_gene: NA
j_gene: TRBJ1-1
CDR3aa: CASSYWGGHEAFF
CDR3nt: TGTGCCAGCAGTTACTGGGGCGGCCATGAAGCTTTCTTT

v_gene: TRBV6-5
abundance: NA
d_gene: TRBD1
j_gene: TRBJ1-1
CDR3aa: CASNRGRGTEAFF
CDR3nt: TGTGCCAGCAACAGGGGCCGGGGGACTGAAGCTTTCTTT

v_gene: TRBV4-3
abundance: NA
d_gene: TRBD1
j_gene: TRBJ2-4
CDR3aa: CASSQDSGQRKLAKNIQYF
CDR3nt: TGCGCCAGCAGCCAAGATTCGGGACAGCGAAAATTAGCCAAAAACATTCAGTACTTC

v_gene: TRBV5-1
abundance: NA
d_gene: NA
j_gene: TRBJ2-3
CDR3aa: CASSAEFADTQYF
CDR3nt: TGCGCCAGCAGTGCGGAGTTCGCAGATACGCAGTATTTT

v_gene: TRBV7-9
abundance: NA
d_gene: TRBD2
j_gene: TRBJ2-3
CDR3aa: CASSLGRGASDTQYF
CDR3nt: TGTGCCAGCAGCTTAGGGCGGGGGGCCTCAGATACGCAGTATTTT

v_gene: TRBV23-1
abundance: NA
d_gene: NA
j_gene: TRBJ1-3
CDR3aa: CASTHRVEDGNTIYF
CDR3nt: TGCGCCAGCACCCACAGGGTAGAAGATGGAAACACCATATATTTT

v_gene: TRBV24-1
abundance: NA
d_gene: NA
j_gene: TRBJ1-1
CDR3aa: CATSDPDRPETEAFF
CDR3nt: TGTGCCACCAGTGATCCAGACCGACCGGAGACTGAAGCTTTCTTT

v_gene: TRBV25-1
abundance: NA
d_gene: NA
j_gene: TRBJ1-2
CDR3aa: CASSETANYGYTF
CDR3nt: TGTGCCAGCAGTGAAACAGCTAACTATGGCTACACCTTC

v_gene: TRBV6-2/TRBV6-3
abundance: NA
d_gene: TRBD1
j_gene: TRBJ1-3
CDR3aa: CASSYPLTGVGNTIYF
CDR3nt: TGTGCCAGCAGTTACCCCTTGACAGGGGTTGGAAACACCATATATTTT

v_gene: TRBV12-3/TRBV12-4
abundance: NA
d_gene: NA
j_gene: TRBJ1-2
CDR3aa: CASSARNYGYTF
CDR3nt: TGTGCCAGCTCCGCCAGGAACTATGGCTACACCTTC

v_gene: TRBV11-2
abundance: NA
d_gene: NA
j_gene: TRBJ2-5
CDR3aa: CASSRQPGVAQETQYF
CDR3nt: TGTGCCAGCAGCCGTCAACCAGGGGTTGCCCAAGAGACCCAGTACTTC

v_gene: TRBV6-5
abundance: NA
d_gene: TRBD1
j_gene: TRBJ1-6
CDR3aa: CASRSRDRGTSPLHF
CDR3nt: TGTGCCAGCAGGAGCCGGGACAGGGGAACTTCACCCCTCCACTTT

v_gene: TRBV7-2
abundance: NA
d_gene: TRBD2
j_gene: TRBJ2-1
CDR3aa: CASTQAIGLARGEQFF
CDR3nt: TGTGCCAGCACCCAGGCCATCGGACTAGCCAGGGGTGAGCAGTTCTTC

v_gene: TRBV5-1
abundance: NA
d_gene: TRBD1
j_gene: TRBJ2-2
CDR3aa: CASWTGDSTGELFF
CDR3nt: TGCGCCAGTTGGACAGGGGACTCAACCGGGGAGCTGTTTTTT

v_gene: TRBV6-4
abundance: NA
d_gene: NA
j_gene: TRBJ1-6
CDR3aa: CASTPKTQRYNSPLHF
CDR3nt: TGTGCCAGCACACCTAAGACCCAGAGGTATAATTCACCCCTCCACTTT

v_gene: TRBV11-2
abundance: NA
d_gene: NA
j_gene: TRBJ2-1
CDR3aa: CASSPRLGVFNEQFF
CDR3nt: TGTGCCAGCAGCCCCAGACTCGGGGTGTTCAATGAGCAGTTCTTC

v_gene: TRBV5-1
abundance: NA
d_gene: NA
j_gene: TRBJ1-1
CDR3aa: CASSLKMEVTEAFF
CDR3nt: TGCGCCAGCAGCTTGAAGATGGAGGTCACTGAAGCTTTCTTT

v_gene: TRBV7-2
abundance: once
d_gene: NA
j_gene: TRBJ1-3
CDR3aa: CASSPEGGNTIYF
CDR3nt: TGTGCCAGCAGCCCAGAGGGAGGAAACACCATATATTTT

v_gene: TRBV11-2
abundance: NA
d_gene: TRBD1
j_gene: TRBJ1-3
CDR3aa: CASSLVGGANTIYF
CDR3nt: TGTGCCAGCAGCTTAGTAGGGGGCGCAAACACCATATATTTT

v_gene: TRBV10-3
abundance: NA
d_gene: TRBD2
j_gene: TRBJ2-7
CDR3aa: CAISDPGLAGYEQYF
CDR3nt: TGTGCCATCAGTGATCCGGGACTAGCGGGGTACGAGCAGTACTTC

v_gene: TRBV14
abundance: NA
d_gene: TRBD1
j_gene: TRBJ2-5
CDR3aa: CASSQSGQVFETQYF
CDR3nt: TGTGCCAGCAGCCAATCAGGACAGGTCTTTGAGACCCAGTACTTC

v_gene: TRBV4-3
abundance: NA
d_gene: NA
j_gene: TRBJ1-1
CDR3aa: CASSQGEDFFKDAEAFF
CDR3nt: TGCGCCAGCAGCCAAGGCGAGGACTTCTTCAAGGACGCTGAAGCTTTCTTT

v_gene: TRBV25-1
abundance: NA
d_gene: TRBD2
j_gene: TRBJ2-1
CDR3aa: CASSVLAGAVYNEQFF
CDR3nt: TGTGCCAGCAGTGTTCTAGCGGGGGCCGTTTACAATGAGCAGTTCTTC

v_gene: TRBV7-9
abundance: NA
d_gene: TRBD1
j_gene: TRBJ2-7
CDR3aa: CASSPPLTGRSYEQYF
CDR3nt: TGTGCCAGCAGCCCGCCCTTGACAGGGCGCTCCTACGAGCAGTACTTC